Below are 18 T cell receptor beta chains sequenced from a single sample in a study of T cell responses to AZD1222 COVID-19 vaccine. Here immunoSEQ multiplex PCR was the method, and the copy in TCRdb shows in-frame clones only, minus some. The sample has around 160,000 clones, 88% seen once. The sequences come from peripheral blood, collected on day 0 of AZD1222 vaccination. The receptors stem from an adult in good health.

The rearrangement joins TRBV7-2 to TRBJ2-7; 9 nucleotides match TRBD2. V dropped 5 bases and J dropped 3; count of bases not matched to a gene: 8. CDR3 size: 15 residues. CDR1 SGHTA and CDR2 FQGNSA come from the germline V gene. The CDR3 sequence is CASSPNSGGLYEQYF. CDR3 coding DNA: TGTGCCAGCAGCCCTAATAGCGGGGGTCTCTACGAGCAGTACTTC.

This chain links TRBV5-1 with TRBJ2-7, with 8 bases lining up with TRBD1. The CDR3 runs 15 residues. The V and J ends lost 4 bases and 6 bases, in that order; junction bases with no gene match: 12. Per germline, CDR1 SGHRS and CDR2 YFSETQ. CDR3 sequence: CASSLGRGQAGEQYF. Here the CDR3 DNA reads TGCGCCAGCAGCCTTGGTCGGGGACAGGCCGGCGAGCAGTACTTC. The complete variable domain, with remaining parts taken from reference TRBV5-1 and TRBJ2-7, reads KAGVTQTPRYLIKTRGQQVTLSCSPISGHRSVSWYQQTPGQGLQFLFEYFSETQRNKGNFPGRFSGRQFSNSRSEMNVSTLELGDSALYLCASSLGRGQAGEQYFGPGTRLTVT.

The chain carries TRBV19 and TRBJ2-5; TRBD1 is a possible D gene (6 bases). Trimming shortened V by 2 bases and J by 5 bases, and 15 bases separated the two germline ends. Germline CDR1 and CDR2: LNHDA and SQIVND (reference sequence). This CDR3 contains 15 residues. In DNA form, the CDR3 reads TGTGCCAGTAGTATAATGGACAGAAGAGAGGAGACCCAGTACTTC. Amino acids: CASSIMDRREETQYF.

The rearrangement joins TRBV28 to TRBJ1-5; TRBD1 might be the D (5 bases). Looked up from germline, CDR1 is MDHEN and CDR2 is SYDVKM. There are 13 residues in the CDR3. The V and J ends lost 5 bases and 3 bases respectively, with 8 bases between them. In DNA form, the CDR3 reads TGTGCCAGCAGTGGGACCACCAATCAGCCCCAGCATTTT. Translation gives CASSGTTNQPQHF.

The rearrangement links TRBV7-9 to TRBJ1-4; 9 bases match TRBD1. Germline lookup yields CDR1 SEHNR and CDR2 FQNEAQ (reference sequence). The CDR3 covers 16 residues. V trimming: 5 bases; J trimming: 3 bases; junction bases outside the gene matches: 7. DNA of the CDR3: TGTGCCAGCAGCCTACAGGGGGCGGTGGCTAATGAAAAACTGTTTTTT. Its protein is CASSLQGAVANEKLFF. Full variable domain (rest looked up from reference TRBV7-9 and TRBJ1-4): DTGVSQNPRHKITKRGQNVTFRCDPISEHNRLYWYRQTLGQGPEFLTYFQNEAQLEKSRLLSDRFSAERPKGSFSTLEIQRTEQGDSAMYLCASSLQGAVANEKLFFGSGTQLSVL.

The chain uses TRBV19 and TRBJ1-4; D not resolved. In germline, CDR1 is LNHDA, CDR2 SQIVND (reference sequence). The CDR3 covers 15 residues. The V and J ends lost 5 bases and 5 bases respectively, with 15 bases between them. The CDR3 nucleotides read TGTGCCAGTAGTTATCTCGGGTCGGGGAATGAAAAACTGTTTTTT. It yields the protein CASSYLGSGNEKLFF.

This chain connects TRBV5-5 to TRBJ1-4, with D tentatively TRBD1 (5 bases). The CDR3 totals 16 residues. V lost 1 base, J lost 8 bases, and 18 bases lay in between. Germline assignment: CDR1 SGHKS and CDR2 YYEKEE (reference sequence). CDR3 in DNA: TGTGCCAGCAGCTTGATTTCGAGGGGAGTGGGGGAAAAACTGTTTTTT. It encodes CASSLISRGVGEKLFF. The full variable domain, in which reference TRBV5-5 and TRBJ1-4 provide the parts outside the CDR3, is DAGVTQSPTHLIKTRGQQVTLRCSPISGHKSVSWYQQVLGQGPQFIFQYYEKEERGRGNFPDRFSARQFPNYSSELNVNALLLGDSALYLCASSLISRGVGEKLFFGSGTQLSVL.

This CDR3 reads CASSLARETQYF. CDR3 in DNA: TGTGCCAGCAGCTTAGCGCGGGAGACCCAGTACTTC. J is TRBJ2-5 and V is TRBV7-6; D is undetermined. This CDR3 spans 12 amino acids. V was trimmed by 0 bases and J by 5 bases, leaving 4 bases between them. CDR1 and CDR2 from the germline V gene are SGHVS and FNYEAQ. Full variable domain (rest looked up from reference TRBV7-6 and TRBJ2-5): GAGVSQSPRYKVTKRGQDVALRCDPISGHVSLYWYRQALGQGPEFLTYFNYEAQQDKSGLPNDRFSAERPEGSISTLTIQRTEQRDSAMYRCASSLARETQYFGPGTRLLVL.

A few counts support this clone. The chain combines TRBV28 with TRBJ1-6, with a tentative D call TRBD1 (5 bases). Germline-derived CDR1 and CDR2 are MDHEN and SYDVKM. This CDR3 is 14 amino acids long. Between the trimmed V and J ends, which lost 7 bases and 9 bases, there was a span of 16 bases. The CDR3 region is CASTSGGVGSPLHF. The CDR3 DNA sequence: TGTGCCAGCACCTCGGGGGGGGTTGGTTCACCCCTCCACTTT. The variable domain in full, with the rest retrieved from reference TRBV28 and TRBJ1-6, is DVKVTQSSRYLVKRTGEKVFLECVQDMDHENMFWYRQDPGLGLRLIYFSYDVKMKEKGDIPEGYSVSREKKERFSLILESASTNQTSMYLCASTSGGVGSPLHFGNGTRLTVT.

The gene calls are TRBV5-1 and TRBJ2-2; unclear D gene. Germline assignment: CDR1 SGHRS and CDR2 YFSETQ. Trimming took 0 bases from V and 0 from J, leaving 3 bases between them. The CDR3 consists of 14 residues. The CDR3 coding sequence is TGCGCCAGCAGCTTGGTTTCGAACACCGGGGAGCTGTTTTTT. Its translation: CASSLVSNTGELFF.

The chain joins TRBV3-1 (or the pseudogene TRBV3-2) to TRBJ1-5, with D possibly TRBD1 on 5 matching bases. This CDR3 comprises 14 residues. From germline, CDR1 is LGHDT and CDR2 YNNKEL (reference sequence). V lost 1 base to trimming and J lost 5 bases, with 9 bases between them. Written as DNA, the CDR3 is TGTGCCAGCAGCCAAGGGATGGGGGATCAGCCCCAGCATTTT. This sequence encodes CASSQGMGDQPQHF.

The chain employs TRBV14 and TRBJ1-1; no clear D gene. Trimming removed 3 bases at V and 0 bases at J, with 5 bases between. This CDR3 is built from 13 residues. Germline lookup yields CDR1 SGHDN and CDR2 FVKESK. As DNA, the CDR3 is TGTGCCAGCAGCCAGGGGATGAACACTGAAGCTTTCTTT. Protein: CASSQGMNTEAFF.

The chain couples TRBV13 to TRBJ1-4; D uncertain. Germline CDR1 reads PRHDT; CDR2 reads FYEKMQ (reference sequence). The V gene lost 5 bases and the J gene lost 5 bases, with 15 bases spanning the gap. The CDR3 is 15 residues long. The chain's CDR3 is CASSPGLIRNEKLFF. CDR3 DNA sequence: TGTGCCAGCAGCCCCGGACTGATCAGGAATGAAAAACTGTTTTTT.

This clone was counted between two and nine times. J is TRBJ1-5 and V is TRBV7-2; 7 bases align to TRBD1. The CDR3 is 13 residues long. With V trimmed by 5 bases and J by 6 bases, 4 bases remained unmatched. Germline CDR1 reads SGHTA; CDR2 reads FQGNSA. The CDR3, as DNA: TGTGCCAGCAGCGACAGGGAGGGTCAGCCCCAGCATTTT. This codes for CASSDREGQPQHF.

The chain links TRBV28 to TRBJ1-6; no firm D call. The CDR3 loop spans 13 amino acids. V lost 3 bases and J lost 5, with 5 bases in between. CDR1 is MDHEN and CDR2 is SYDVKM in the germline V gene. The CDR3 loop is CASSLTDNSPLHF. The DNA for the CDR3 is TGTGCCAGCAGTTTGACGGATAATTCACCCCTCCACTTT.

The rearrangement joins TRBV5-6 to TRBJ1-2; 10 bases line up with TRBD1. V gave up 5 bases and J gave up 9 bases; unmatched junction bases: 4. The CDR3 contains 12 residues. CDR1 and CDR2 (germline): SGHDT, YYEEEE. CDR3 sequence: CASSLTGGSYTF. The CDR3 region has the DNA TGTGCCAGCAGTCTGACAGGGGGCAGCTACACCTTC.

The CDR3 bases are TGTGCCAGCAGTTACATGCTCGGCTATGGCTACACCTTC. It encodes CASSYMLGYGYTF. The chain is built from TRBV6-5 and TRBJ1-2; D gene unclear. Trimming stripped 2 bases from V and 4 bases from J, with 8 bases between. The CDR3 contains 13 residues. Germline values: CDR1 MNHEY, CDR2 SVGAGI.

This rearrangement joins TRBV19 to TRBJ2-3; D is possibly TRBD2 (6 bases). CDR1 is LNHDA and CDR2 is SQIVND in the germline V gene (reference sequence). V gave up 5 bases and J gave up 0 bases, with 21 bases separating them. The length of the CDR3 is 18 residues. The CDR3 sequence: CASSSGGYRLTSTDTQYF. The CDR3 DNA follows: TGTGCCAGTAGTTCCGGGGGTTATAGGCTAACAAGCACAGATACGCAGTATTTT.